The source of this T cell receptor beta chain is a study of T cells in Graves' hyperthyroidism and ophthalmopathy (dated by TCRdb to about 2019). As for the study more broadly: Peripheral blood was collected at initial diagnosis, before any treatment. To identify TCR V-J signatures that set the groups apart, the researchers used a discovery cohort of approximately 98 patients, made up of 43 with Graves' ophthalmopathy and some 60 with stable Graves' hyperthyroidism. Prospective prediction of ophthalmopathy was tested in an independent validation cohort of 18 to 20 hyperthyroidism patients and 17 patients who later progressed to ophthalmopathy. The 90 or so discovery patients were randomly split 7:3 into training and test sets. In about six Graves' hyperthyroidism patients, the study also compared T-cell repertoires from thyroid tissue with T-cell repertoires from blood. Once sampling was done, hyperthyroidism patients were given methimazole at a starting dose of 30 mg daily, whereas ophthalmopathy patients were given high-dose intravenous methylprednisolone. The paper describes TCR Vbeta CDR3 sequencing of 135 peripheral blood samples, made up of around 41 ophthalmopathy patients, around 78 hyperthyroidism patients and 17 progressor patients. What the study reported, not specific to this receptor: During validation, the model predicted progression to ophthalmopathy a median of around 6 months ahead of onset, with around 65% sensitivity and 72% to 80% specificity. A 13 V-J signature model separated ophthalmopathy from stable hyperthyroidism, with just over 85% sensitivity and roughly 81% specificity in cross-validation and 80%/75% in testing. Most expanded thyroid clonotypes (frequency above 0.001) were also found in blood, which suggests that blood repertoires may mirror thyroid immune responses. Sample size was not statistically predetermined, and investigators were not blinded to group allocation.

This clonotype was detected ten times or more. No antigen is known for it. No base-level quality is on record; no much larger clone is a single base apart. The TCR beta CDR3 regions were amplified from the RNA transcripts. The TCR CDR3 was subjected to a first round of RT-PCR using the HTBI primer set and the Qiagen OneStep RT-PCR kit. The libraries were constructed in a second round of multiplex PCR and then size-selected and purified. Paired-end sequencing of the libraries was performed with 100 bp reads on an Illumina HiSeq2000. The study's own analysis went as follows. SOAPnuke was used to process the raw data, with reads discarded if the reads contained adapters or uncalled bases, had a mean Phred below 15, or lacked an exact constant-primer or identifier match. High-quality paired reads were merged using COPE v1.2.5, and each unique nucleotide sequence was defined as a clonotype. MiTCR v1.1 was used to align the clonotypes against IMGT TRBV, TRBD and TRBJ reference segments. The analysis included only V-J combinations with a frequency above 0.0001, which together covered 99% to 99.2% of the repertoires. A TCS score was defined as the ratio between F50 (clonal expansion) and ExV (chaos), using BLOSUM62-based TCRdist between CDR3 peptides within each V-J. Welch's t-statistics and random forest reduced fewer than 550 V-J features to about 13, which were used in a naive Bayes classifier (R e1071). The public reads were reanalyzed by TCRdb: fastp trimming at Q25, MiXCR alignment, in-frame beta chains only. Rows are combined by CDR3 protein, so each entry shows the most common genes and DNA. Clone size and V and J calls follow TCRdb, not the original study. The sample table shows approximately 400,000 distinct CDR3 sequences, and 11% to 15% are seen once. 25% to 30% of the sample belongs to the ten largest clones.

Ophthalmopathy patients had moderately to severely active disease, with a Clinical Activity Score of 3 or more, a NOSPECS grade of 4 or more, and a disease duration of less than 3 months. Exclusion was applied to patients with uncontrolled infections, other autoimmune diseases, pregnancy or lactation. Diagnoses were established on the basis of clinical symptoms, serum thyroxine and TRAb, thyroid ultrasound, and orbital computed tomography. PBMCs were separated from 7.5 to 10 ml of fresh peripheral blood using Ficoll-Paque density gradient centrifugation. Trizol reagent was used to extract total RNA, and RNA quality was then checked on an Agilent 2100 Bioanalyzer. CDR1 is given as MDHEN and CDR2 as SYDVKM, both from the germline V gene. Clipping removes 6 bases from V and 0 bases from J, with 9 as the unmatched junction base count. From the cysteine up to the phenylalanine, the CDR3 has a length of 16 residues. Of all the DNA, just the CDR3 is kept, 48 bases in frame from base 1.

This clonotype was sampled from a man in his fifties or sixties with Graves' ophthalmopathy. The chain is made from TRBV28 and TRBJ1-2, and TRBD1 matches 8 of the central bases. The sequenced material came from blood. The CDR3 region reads CASRLPGQETNYGYTF. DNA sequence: TGTGCCAGCAGACTACCGGGACAGGAGACTAACTATGGCTACACCTTC.